Below, 31 T cell receptor beta chains from the same sample are listed, as sequenced in a study of T cell repertoires in ileal Crohn's disease (dated by TCRdb to about 2019). Library preparation employed the immunoSEQ multiplex PCR assay. In its TCRdb copy, this immuneACCESS table keeps in-frame sequences only and misses some clones. Where compared with another copy, unresolved V genes explain less than half of these, and the others have no known cause. A total of approximately 13,000 clones appear in this sample, about 90% of them only once. 3.7% of the sample belongs to the ten largest clones. Sequenced input: ileal tissue. These receptors all stem from an adult with Crohn's disease.

The gene calls are TRBV18 and TRBJ2-7; 9 nucleotides align to TRBD1. Germline CDR1 and CDR2: KGHSH and LQKENI. J lost 0 bases, V lost 3 bases, and 3 bases had no gene match. The length of the CDR3 is 15 residues. CDR3 sequence reads: CASSPGTGSSYEQYF. In nucleotides, the CDR3 is TGTGCCAGCTCACCGGGGACAGGGAGCTCCTACGAGCAGTACTTC. The full variable domain, its missing parts supplied by reference TRBV18 and TRBJ2-7, is NAGVMQNPRHLVRRRGQEARLRCSPMKGHSHVYWYRQLPEEGLKFMVYLQKENIIDESGMPKERFSAEFPKEGPSILRIQQVVRGDSAAYFCASSPGTGSSYEQYFGPGTRLTVT.

V usage is TRBV6-5 and J usage is TRBJ2-7; D remains ambiguous. Germline-derived CDR1 and CDR2 are MNHEY and SVGAGI. Trimming took 6 bases from V and 2 from J, leaving 14 bases between them. The CDR3 sequence is 14 residues long. As DNA, the CDR3 is TGTGCCAGCAGACGACAAACAGAAACCTACGAGCAGTACTTC. Translating it yields CASRRQTETYEQYF.

This clone was seen more than once but under ten times. The chain carries TRBV25-1 and TRBJ2-3, with unresolved D. V was cut by 1 base and J by 1 base, with 3 bases left in between. CDR3 length: 13 residues. Per the germline V gene, CDR1 is MGHDK and CDR2 is SYGVNS. CDR3 residues: CASSESGTDTQYF. CDR3 nucleotide sequence: TGTGCCAGCAGTGAATCGGGCACAGATACGCAGTATTTT.

The gene calls are TRBV2 and TRBJ1-1, with D possibly being TRBD1 (6 bases). This CDR3 is 15 amino acids long. Germline lookup yields CDR1 SNHLY and CDR2 FYNNEI. The ends were cut back, 3 bases at V and 1 base at J, with 12 bases in the middle. The CDR3 sequence is CASSELGGPNTEAFF. The CDR3 region has the DNA TGTGCCAGCAGTGAGCTCGGGGGGCCGAACACTGAAGCTTTCTTT.

This clone was found once. This sequence joins TRBV29-1 and TRBJ1-2, with D possibly TRBD1 on 6 matching bases. The CDR3 consists of 12 residues. Trimming took 3 bases from V and 3 from J, leaving 8 bases between them. The germline V gene has CDR1 SQVTM and CDR2 ANQGSEA. The CDR3 reads CSVEGADYGYTF. The CDR3 nucleotides read TGCAGCGTTGAGGGGGCGGACTATGGCTACACCTTC.

The chain links TRBV11-1 to TRBJ1-1; a possible D gene is TRBD1 (5 bases). Germline CDR1 and CDR2: SGHAT and FQDESV (reference sequence). The CDR3 covers 14 residues. V shed 4 bases and J shed 7 bases, with 16 bases lying between them. CDR3 amino acids: CASSSMQGLGEAFF. CDR3 DNA sequence: TGTGCCAGCAGCTCGATGCAGGGACTTGGTGAAGCTTTCTTT.

Concerning this clone itself: This sample includes further DNA sequences coding for the same CDR3. The chain is built from TRBV5-4 and TRBJ2-7; possibly TRBD2 for D (5 bases). V lost 4 bases and J lost 0, with 11 bases in between. Germline values: CDR1 SGHNT, CDR2 YYREEE (reference sequence). This CDR3 spans 14 amino acids. CDR3 amino acids: CASSLGLDSYEQYF. The CDR3, as DNA: TGTGCCAGCAGCCTCGGACTGGACTCCTACGAGCAGTACTTC.

The rearrangement joins TRBV18 to TRBJ1-1; 10 nucleotides agree with TRBD1. Germline-derived CDR1 and CDR2 are KGHSH and LQKENI. The CDR3 extends over 16 amino acids. Germline trimming cut 4 bases from V and 2 bases from J; bases unmatched to any gene: 7. CDR3 sequence: CASSQGTGDGNTEAFF. The CDR3 region has the DNA TGTGCCAGCTCACAAGGGACAGGGGATGGAAACACTGAAGCTTTCTTT.

This rearrangement joins TRBV19 to TRBJ1-2; D remains ambiguous. V was clipped by 6 bases and J by 2 bases, with 10 bases between them. Looked up from germline, CDR1 is LNHDA and CDR2 is SQIVND (reference sequence). The CDR3 totals 13 residues. CDR3 protein: CASREDRNYGYTF. CDR3 nucleotides: TGTGCCAGTAGGGAGGACCGGAACTATGGCTACACCTTC.

This rearrangement joins TRBV6-1 to TRBJ2-1; TRBD1 aligns across 7 bases. CDR3 length: 15 residues. Germline V CDR1 and CDR2: MNHNS, SASEGT. Trimming at V came to 4 bases and at J to 1 base, leaving 4 bases not matched to a gene. For the CDR3, the DNA is TGTGCCAGCAGTGTCGGACAGGTTTCCTACAATGAGCAGTTCTTC. As protein: CASSVGQVSYNEQFF.

The chain joins TRBV5-8 to TRBJ2-7; D call uncertain. Germline lookup yields CDR1 SGHTS and CDR2 YDEGEE. V was trimmed by 4 bases and J by 3 bases, leaving 11 bases between them. The CDR3 consists of 13 residues. This chain's CDR3 is CASSLRVGYEQYF. The CDR3 coding sequence is TGTGCCAGCAGCCTACGGGTTGGCTACGAGCAGTACTTC.

The chain carries TRBV27 and TRBJ2-2; TRBD1 aligns across 8 bases. V lost 6 bases and J lost 7; bases outside the gene matches: 7. Germline CDR1 and CDR2: MNHEY and SMNVEV (reference sequence). The CDR3 loop spans 14 amino acids. The CDR3 loop is CASSQRQGNGELFF. The DNA of the CDR3 is TGTGCCAGCAGCCAAAGACAGGGGAACGGGGAGCTGTTTTTT.

This clone was picked up a small number of times. The rearrangement uses TRBV18 and TRBJ2-3; 10 bases line up with TRBD2. The length of the CDR3 is 17 residues. Looked up from germline, CDR1 is KGHSH and CDR2 is LQKENI. The trim removed 3 bases at V and 1 base at J, leaving 7 bases unmatched. The CDR3 protein is CASSPLAGAAGTDTQYF. The CDR3 region has the DNA TGTGCCAGCTCACCGCTAGCGGGGGCCGCCGGCACAGATACGCAGTATTTT.

This chain links TRBV29-1 with TRBJ2-7, with TRBD1 matching 7 bases. With 7 bases clipped from V and 6 bases from J, the junction kept 15 bases outside the gene matches. Germline-derived CDR1 and CDR2 are SQVTM and ANQGSEA. CDR3 length: 14 residues. CDR3 nucleotide sequence: TGCAGCGCCCGGGCCTCACAGGGGCGGATCGAGCAGTACTTC. This translates into CSARASQGRIEQYF.

J is TRBJ1-2 and V is TRBV18, with 7 bases fitting TRBD1. V trimming: 3 bases; J trimming: 3 bases; junction bases outside the gene matches: 1. The CDR3 loop spans 13 amino acids. Per the germline V gene, CDR1 is KGHSH and CDR2 is LQKENI. The DNA for the CDR3 is TGTGCCAGCTCACCCGGACAGGACTATGGCTACACCTTC. Its translation is CASSPGQDYGYTF.

The chain employs TRBV29-1 and TRBJ2-7; D is unresolved. The germline V gene has CDR1 SQVTM and CDR2 ANQGSEA. The CDR3 consists of 12 residues. V was trimmed by 1 base and J by 0 bases, leaving 4 bases between them. The CDR3 DNA reads TGCAGCGTTGAAGGGAGCTCCTACGAGCAGTACTTC. It specifies CSVEGSSYEQYF.

Worth noting for this clone: The same CDR3 arises from other DNA sequences in this sample as well. V is TRBV7-3 and J is TRBJ2-3, with D hard to call. The CDR3 runs to 13 residues. CDR1 and CDR2 from the germline V gene are SGHTA and FQGTGA. V lost 2 bases and J 1 base, leaving 4 bases between the germline ends. CDR3 nucleotide sequence: TGTGCCAGCAGCTTACCGGGCACAGATACGCAGTATTTT. Protein product: CASSLPGTDTQYF.

This chain joins TRBV6-5 and TRBJ1-5; possibly TRBD1 for D (5 bases). CDR1 is MNHEY and CDR2 is SVGAGI in the germline V gene. V lost 5 bases and J lost 1, with 9 bases in between. The CDR3 sequence is 14 residues long. CDR3 region: CASSIQGSNQPQHF. In DNA form, the CDR3 reads TGTGCCAGCAGTATCCAGGGAAGCAATCAGCCCCAGCATTTT.

The chain is built from TRBV7-2 and TRBJ2-6; TRBD2 aligns across 8 bases. This CDR3 has 19 residues. Germline lookup yields CDR1 SGHTA and CDR2 FQGNSA. Germline trimming cut 6 bases from V and 2 bases from J; bases unmatched to any gene: 15. CDR3 amino acids: CASSRAPGGPAAGANVLTF. Written as DNA, the CDR3 is TGTGCCAGCAGTCGCGCCCCGGGGGGGCCGGCGGCTGGGGCCAACGTCCTGACTTTC.

This chain connects TRBV9 to TRBJ1-6; D remains unclear. The CDR3 spans 14 residues. The V end lost 0 bases, the J end lost 7 bases, and 8 bases lay between the germline ends. Germline V gene lookup returns CDR1 SGDLS and CDR2 YYNGEE. The CDR3 region is CASSVGFSNSPLHF. DNA of the CDR3: TGTGCCAGCAGCGTAGGTTTTTCGAATTCACCCCTCCACTTT.

The V gene is TRBV11-2, the J gene TRBJ2-1, with TRBD2 matching over 14 bases. The CDR3 runs to 15 residues. CDR1 and CDR2 from the germline V gene are SGHAT and FQNNGV. The V segment lost 3 bases and the J segment 9 bases; nucleotides outside the gene matches: 4. This chain's CDR3 is CASSFGTSGSGEQFF. CDR3 coding DNA: TGTGCCAGCAGCTTCGGGACTAGCGGGAGCGGTGAGCAGTTCTTC.

This rearrangement joins TRBV29-1 to TRBJ2-2; TRBD2 is a possible D gene (5 bases). Germline loops: CDR1 SQVTM, CDR2 ANQGSEA. The CDR3 totals 13 residues. CDR3 in DNA: TGCATTGCGGGCCAGGACTTCACCGGGGAGCTGTTTTTT. It encodes CIAGQDFTGELFF.

The rearrangement links TRBV25-1 to TRBJ2-7; 11 bases are shared with TRBD1. V lost 2 bases to trimming and J lost 5 bases; unmatched junction nucleotides: 2. Germline V gives CDR1 MGHDK, CDR2 SYGVNS. The CDR3 has 14 residues. The CDR3 spells CASSETGQGDEQYF. CDR3 sequence (DNA): TGTGCCAGCAGTGAAACGGGACAGGGGGACGAGCAGTACTTC.

The chain has TRBV18 and TRBJ2-7; a possible D gene is TRBD2 (6 bases). Per germline, CDR1 KGHSH and CDR2 LQKENI. The CDR3 has 13 residues. Trimming took 0 bases from V and 12 from J, leaving 15 bases between them. CDR3 nucleotide sequence: TGTGCCAGCTCACCACCCGTGGGGGGTGCCCTGTACTTC. Translation gives CASSPPVGGALYF.

The chain combines TRBV11-2 with TRBJ2-6, with a tentative D call TRBD1 (7 bases). This CDR3 is built from 15 residues. With 1 base removed from V and 6 bases from J, the gap between germline ends came to 10 bases. The V gene's germline CDR1 is SGHAT and CDR2 FQNNGV. The CDR3 DNA follows: TGTGCCAGCAGCTTAGGCAGGGGGGCGGCCAACGTCCTGACTTTC. This sequence encodes CASSLGRGAANVLTF. The whole variable domain, remainder taken from reference TRBV11-2 and TRBJ2-6, is EAGVAQSPRYKIIEKRQSVAFWCNPISGHATLYWYQQILGQGPKLLIQFQNNGVVDDSQLPKDRFSAERLKGVDSTLKIQPAKLEDSAVYLCASSLGRGAANVLTFGAGSRLTVL.

The chain combines TRBV11-2 with TRBJ2-7, with D possibly matching TRBD1 (5 bases). The CDR3 runs 18 residues. Trimming took off 4 bases at V and 0 bases at J, with 22 bases between the two ends. Germline V gives CDR1 SGHAT, CDR2 FQNNGV. The CDR3 is CASSSLRQGIWSSYEQYF. The CDR3 nucleotides are TGTGCCAGCAGCTCCCTTAGGCAGGGCATCTGGAGCTCCTACGAGCAGTACTTC.

The chain couples TRBV4-1 to TRBJ1-4; the D gene is possibly TRBD1 (6 bases). The CDR3 runs to 16 residues. V was clipped by 1 base and J by 6 bases, with 15 bases between them. Germline CDR1 is MGHRA and CDR2 is YSYEKL. Written as DNA, the CDR3 is TGCGCCAGCAGCCAAGGCCCAGGGGCAGGAGATGAAAAACTGTTTTTT. It yields the protein CASSQGPGAGDEKLFF.

This sequence joins TRBV9 and TRBJ2-3, with TRBD1 as a possible D gene (5 bases). Germline CDR1 reads SGDLS; CDR2 reads YYNGEE. Trimming took 3 bases from V and 4 from J, leaving 12 bases between them. This CDR3 region has 14 residues. CDR3 nucleotides: TGTGCCAGCAGCGACAGGCTCGGGTCAGATACGCAGTATTTT. Translated: CASSDRLGSDTQYF.

This chain links TRBV7-2 with TRBJ2-5; D perhaps matches TRBD1 (6 bases). V shed 4 bases and J shed 4 bases, with 19 bases lying between them. Germline V gene data show CDR1 as SGHTA and CDR2 as FQGNSA. This CDR3 spans 16 amino acids. CDR3 DNA sequence: TGTGCCAGCAGCTCCGCAGGGGCCACGGATGGAGAGACCCAGTACTTC. This gives the protein CASSSAGATDGETQYF. Full variable domain (outside the CDR3, taken from reference TRBV7-2 and TRBJ2-5): GAGVSQSPSNKVTEKGKDVELRCDPISGHTALYWYRQSLGQGLEFLIYFQGNSAPDKSGLPSDRFSAERTGGSVSTLTIQRTQQEDSAVYLCASSSAGATDGETQYFGPGTRLLVL.

This chain links TRBV7-2 with TRBJ1-1; unclear D gene. The CDR3 runs to 14 residues. V was trimmed by 1 base and J by 1 base, leaving 7 bases between them. Germline V gene lookup returns CDR1 SGHTA and CDR2 FQGNSA. The CDR3 protein is CASSLVAGNTEAFF. Here the CDR3 DNA reads TGTGCCAGCAGCTTAGTTGCAGGGAACACTGAAGCTTTCTTT.

The rearrangement joins TRBV2 to TRBJ2-1, with TRBD2 identical over 11 bases. The CDR3 runs 16 residues. The germline gives CDR1 SNHLY, CDR2 FYNNEI. Losses at the gene ends were 6 bases for V and 1 base for J; bases not matched to a gene: 5. The CDR3 nucleotides are TGTGCCAGCAGGGCAAGGACTAGCGGGTCCTACAATGAGCAGTTCTTC. It codes for CASRARTSGSYNEQFF.